These 3 T cell receptor beta chains were all obtained from the same sample, sequenced in a study of human T cells and chemical hapten exposure. One entry per CDR3 protein, called by TCRdb with MiXCR from the RACE reads. The sample has over 300,000 distinct CDR3 sequences, roughly 4.6% seen once. Time point of the sample: pre-sensitization, week 0. Treatment of the sample: therapeutic diphenylcyclopropenone sensitization with weekly scalp DPC. Sequencing was performed on whole blood, taken in connection with sensitization to the hapten diphenylcyclopropenone (DPC). These receptors all come from a woman aged 50 to 65 with alopecia areata. Some clones in this sample may be carry-over from other donors' samples.

This rearrangement joins TRBV5-1 to TRBJ1-1; the D gene is possibly TRBD1 (5 bases). The CDR3 covers 16 residues. Germline assignment: CDR1 SGHRS and CDR2 YFSETQ. V lost 4 bases and J lost 1, with 17 bases in between. The CDR3 is CASSPGLRDSNTEAFF. The CDR3 coding sequence is TGCGCCAGCAGCCCAGGACTCAGGGATTCGAACACTGAAGCTTTCTTT.

This clonotype has a handful of counts. This rearrangement joins TRBV3-1 to TRBJ2-2; D is unclear. Trimming cost V 2 bases and J 6 bases, with 16 bases left between them. The V gene's germline CDR1 is LGHDT and CDR2 YNNKEL (reference sequence). The CDR3 covers 16 residues. The CDR3 DNA sequence: TGTGCCAGCAGCCAAAAAAGCCCTTTGGCCCCCGGGGAGCTGTTTTTT. Its translation: CASSQKSPLAPGELFF.

This clonotype has just a few counts. V usage is TRBV6-5 and J usage is TRBJ1-5; 7 bases agree with TRBD1. With 0 bases clipped from V and 5 bases from J, the junction kept 4 bases outside the gene matches. CDR3 length: 15 residues. Per the germline V gene, CDR1 is MNHEY and CDR2 is SVGAGI. The CDR3 DNA sequence: TGTGCCAGCAGTTACTCCAGGGGGAGCGATCAGCCCCAGCATTTT. Translation: CASSYSRGSDQPQHF.